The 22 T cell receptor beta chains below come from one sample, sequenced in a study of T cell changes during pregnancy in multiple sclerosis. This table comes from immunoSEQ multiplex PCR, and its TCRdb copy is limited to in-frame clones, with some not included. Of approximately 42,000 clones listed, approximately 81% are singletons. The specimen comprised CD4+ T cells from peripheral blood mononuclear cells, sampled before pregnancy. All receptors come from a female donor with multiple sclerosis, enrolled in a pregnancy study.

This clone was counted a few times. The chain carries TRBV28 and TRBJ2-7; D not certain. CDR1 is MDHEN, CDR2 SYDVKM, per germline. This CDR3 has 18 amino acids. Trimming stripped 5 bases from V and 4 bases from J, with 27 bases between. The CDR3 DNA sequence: TGTGCCAGCAGTCCTTTTATGGTCCAACAGTCTGGAAGATACGAGCAGTACTTC. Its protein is CASSPFMVQQSGRYEQYF.

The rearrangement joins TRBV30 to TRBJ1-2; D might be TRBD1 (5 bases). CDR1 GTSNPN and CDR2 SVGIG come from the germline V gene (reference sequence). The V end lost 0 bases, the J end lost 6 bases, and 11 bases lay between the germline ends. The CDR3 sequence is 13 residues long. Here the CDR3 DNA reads TGTGCCTGGAGTGTGGATGGGGCGCATGGCTACACCTTC. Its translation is CAWSVDGAHGYTF.

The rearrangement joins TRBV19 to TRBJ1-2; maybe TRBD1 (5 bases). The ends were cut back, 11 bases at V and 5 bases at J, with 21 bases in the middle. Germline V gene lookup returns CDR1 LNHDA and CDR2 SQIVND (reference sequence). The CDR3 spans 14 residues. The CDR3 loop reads CASKQEGGAYGYTF. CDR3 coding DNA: TGTGCCTCAAAACAGGAAGGTGGGGCTTATGGCTACACCTTC. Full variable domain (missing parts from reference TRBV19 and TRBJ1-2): DGGITQSPKYLFRKEGQNVTLSCEQNLNHDAMYWYRQDPGQGLRLIYYSQIVNDFQKGDIAEGYSVSREKKESFPLTVTSAQKNPTAFYLCASKQEGGAYGYTFGSGTRLTVV.

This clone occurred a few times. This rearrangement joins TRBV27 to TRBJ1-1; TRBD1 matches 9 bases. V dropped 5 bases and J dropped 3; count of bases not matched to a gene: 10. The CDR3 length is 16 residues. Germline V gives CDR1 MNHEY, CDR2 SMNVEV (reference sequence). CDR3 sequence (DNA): TGTGCCAGCAGTCGAGACCGGGGACAGGGTGACACTGAAGCTTTCTTT. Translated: CASSRDRGQGDTEAFF.

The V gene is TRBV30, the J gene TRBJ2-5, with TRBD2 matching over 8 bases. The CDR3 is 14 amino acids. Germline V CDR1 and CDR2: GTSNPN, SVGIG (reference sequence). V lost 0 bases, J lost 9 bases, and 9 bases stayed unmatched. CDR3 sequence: CAWSVVGGAGAQYF. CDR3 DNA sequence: TGTGCCTGGAGTGTAGTCGGGGGGGCAGGGGCCCAGTACTTC.

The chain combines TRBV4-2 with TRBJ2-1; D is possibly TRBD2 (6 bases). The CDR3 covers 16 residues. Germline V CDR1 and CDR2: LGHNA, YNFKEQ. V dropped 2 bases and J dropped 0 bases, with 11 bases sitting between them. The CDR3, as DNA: TGTGCCAGCAGCCAACGAGCGGGCAGCTCCTACAATGAGCAGTTCTTC. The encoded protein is CASSQRAGSSYNEQFF.

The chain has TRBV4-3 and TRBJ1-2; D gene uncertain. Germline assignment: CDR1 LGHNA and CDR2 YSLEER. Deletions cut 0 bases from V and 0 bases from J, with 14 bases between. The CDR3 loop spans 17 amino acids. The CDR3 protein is CASSQDIGPRTNYGYTF. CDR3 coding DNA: TGCGCCAGCAGCCAAGATATTGGGCCCAGGACTAACTATGGCTACACCTTC.

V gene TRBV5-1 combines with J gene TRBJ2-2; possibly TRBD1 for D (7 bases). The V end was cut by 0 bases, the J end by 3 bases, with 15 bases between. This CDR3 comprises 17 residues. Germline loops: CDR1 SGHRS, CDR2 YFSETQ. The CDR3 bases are TGCGCCAGCAGCTTGGGACAGGGAGGTTGGCACACCGGGGAGCTGTTTTTT. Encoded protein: CASSLGQGGWHTGELFF.

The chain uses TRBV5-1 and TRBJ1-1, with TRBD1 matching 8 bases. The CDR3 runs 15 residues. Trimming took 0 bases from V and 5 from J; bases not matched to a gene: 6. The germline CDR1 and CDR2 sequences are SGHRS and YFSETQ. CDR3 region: CASSLAQGVGTEAFF. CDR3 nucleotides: TGCGCCAGCAGCTTGGCACAGGGGGTGGGTACTGAAGCTTTCTTT.

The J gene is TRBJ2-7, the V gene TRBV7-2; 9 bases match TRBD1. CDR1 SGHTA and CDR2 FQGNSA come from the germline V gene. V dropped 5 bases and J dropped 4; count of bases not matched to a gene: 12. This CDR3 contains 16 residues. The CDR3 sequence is CASSPTAGTGLYEQYF. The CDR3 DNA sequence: TGTGCCAGCAGCCCCACCGCCGGGACAGGGCTATACGAGCAGTACTTC.

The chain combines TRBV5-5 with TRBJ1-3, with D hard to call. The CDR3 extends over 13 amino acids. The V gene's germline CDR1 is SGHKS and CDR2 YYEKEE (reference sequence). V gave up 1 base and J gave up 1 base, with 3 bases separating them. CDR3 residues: CASSLRSGNTIYF. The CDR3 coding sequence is TGTGCCAGCAGCTTGCGTTCTGGAAACACCATATATTTT.

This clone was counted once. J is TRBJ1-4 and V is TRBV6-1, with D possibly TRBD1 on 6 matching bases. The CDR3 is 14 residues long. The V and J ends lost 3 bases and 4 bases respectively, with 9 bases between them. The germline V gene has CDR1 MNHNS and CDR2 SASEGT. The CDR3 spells CASSDWGRNEKLFF. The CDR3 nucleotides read TGTGCCAGCAGTGATTGGGGGCGTAATGAAAAACTGTTTTTT.

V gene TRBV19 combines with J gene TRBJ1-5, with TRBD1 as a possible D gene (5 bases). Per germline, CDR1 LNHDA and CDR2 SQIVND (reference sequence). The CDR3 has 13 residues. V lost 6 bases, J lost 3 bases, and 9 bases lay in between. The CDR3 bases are TGTGCCAGTAGAGTGACAGTCAATCAGCCCCAGCATTTT. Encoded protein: CASRVTVNQPQHF.

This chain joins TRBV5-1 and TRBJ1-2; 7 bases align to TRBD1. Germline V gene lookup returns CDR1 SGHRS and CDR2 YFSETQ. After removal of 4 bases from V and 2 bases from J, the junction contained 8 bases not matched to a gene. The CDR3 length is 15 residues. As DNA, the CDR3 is TGCGCCAGCAGCCTGACAGGGATTGAGAACTATGGCTACACCTTC. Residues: CASSLTGIENYGYTF.

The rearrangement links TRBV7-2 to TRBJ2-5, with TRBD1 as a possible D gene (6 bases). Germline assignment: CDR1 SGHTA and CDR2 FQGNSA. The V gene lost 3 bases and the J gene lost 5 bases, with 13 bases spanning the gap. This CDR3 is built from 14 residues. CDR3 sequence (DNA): TGTGCCAGCAGCTTTACAGGGCTCTCGGAGACCCAGTACTTC. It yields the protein CASSFTGLSETQYF.

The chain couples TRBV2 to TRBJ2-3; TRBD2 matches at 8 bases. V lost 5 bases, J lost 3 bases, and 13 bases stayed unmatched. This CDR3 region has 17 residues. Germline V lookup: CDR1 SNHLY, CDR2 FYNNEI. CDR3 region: CASSPPDSRLATDTQYF. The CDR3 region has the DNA TGTGCCAGCAGTCCCCCCGACTCCCGACTAGCGACAGATACGCAGTATTTT.

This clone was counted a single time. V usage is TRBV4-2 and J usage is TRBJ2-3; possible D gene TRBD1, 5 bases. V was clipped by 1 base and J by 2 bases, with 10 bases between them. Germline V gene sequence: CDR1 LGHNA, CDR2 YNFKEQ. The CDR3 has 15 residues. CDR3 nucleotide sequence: TGTGCCAGCAGCCAAGGGGGCAGTACCACAGATACGCAGTATTTT. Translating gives CASSQGGSTTDTQYF.

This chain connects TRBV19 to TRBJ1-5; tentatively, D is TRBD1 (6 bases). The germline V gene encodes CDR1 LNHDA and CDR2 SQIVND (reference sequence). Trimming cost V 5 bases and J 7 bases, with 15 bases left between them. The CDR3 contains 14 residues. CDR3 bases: TGTGCCAGTAGTGACGGGGGGCCGTGGCAGCCCCAGCATTTT. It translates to CASSDGGPWQPQHF.

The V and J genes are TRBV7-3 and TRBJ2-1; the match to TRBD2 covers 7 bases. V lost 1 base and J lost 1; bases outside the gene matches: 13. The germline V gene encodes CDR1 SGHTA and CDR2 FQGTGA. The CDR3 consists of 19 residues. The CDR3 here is CASSLKSGKLASSYNEQFF. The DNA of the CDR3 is TGTGCCAGCAGCTTAAAATCCGGGAAACTAGCGTCTTCCTACAATGAGCAGTTCTTC.

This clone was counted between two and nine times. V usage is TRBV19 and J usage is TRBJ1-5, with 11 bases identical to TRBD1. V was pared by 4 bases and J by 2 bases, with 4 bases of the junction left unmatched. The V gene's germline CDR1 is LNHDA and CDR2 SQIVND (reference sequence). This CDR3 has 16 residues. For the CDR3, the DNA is TGTGCCAGTAGTAAGGACAGGGGGCGAGGCAATCAGCCCCAGCATTTT. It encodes CASSKDRGRGNQPQHF. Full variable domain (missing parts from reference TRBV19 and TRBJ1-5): DGGITQSPKYLFRKEGQNVTLSCEQNLNHDAMYWYRQDPGQGLRLIYYSQIVNDFQKGDIAEGYSVSREKKESFPLTVTSAQKNPTAFYLCASSKDRGRGNQPQHFGDGTRLSIL.

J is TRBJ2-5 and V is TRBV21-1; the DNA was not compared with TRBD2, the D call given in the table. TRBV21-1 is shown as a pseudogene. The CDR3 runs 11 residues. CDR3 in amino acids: CAGLMRETQYF. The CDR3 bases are TGTGCCGGACTCATGAGGGAGACCCAGTACTTC.

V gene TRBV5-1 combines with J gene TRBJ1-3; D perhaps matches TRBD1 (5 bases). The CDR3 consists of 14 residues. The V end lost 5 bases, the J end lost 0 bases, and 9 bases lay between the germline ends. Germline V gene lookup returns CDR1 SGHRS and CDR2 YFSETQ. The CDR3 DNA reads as TGCGCCAGCAGTTGGGGGGTCTCTGGAAACACCATATATTTT. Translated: CASSWGVSGNTIYF.